Each of the 18 T cell receptor beta chains below was sequenced from the same sample in a study of T cells in Graves' hyperthyroidism and ophthalmopathy. The source material, RNA transcripts, was used to amplify TCR beta CDR3 regions. Carried out on the TCR CDR3, a first-round RT-PCR used the HTBI primer set. Via MiXCR, TCRdb re-called the multiplex PCR reads, giving one row per CDR3 protein. Altogether 250,000 to 400,000 distinct CDR3 sequences are present, approximately 14% being singletons, with the ten largest covering roughly 33%. Sequencing was carried out using blood. These receptors came from a middle-aged woman with Graves' ophthalmopathy.

In this sample, this clonotype turned up many times. The V and J genes are TRBV2 and TRBJ2-1; 13 bases are shared with TRBD2. Trimming removed 4 bases from V and 7 bases from J; junction bases left unmatched: 4. Germline CDR1 is SNHLY and CDR2 is FYNNEI. The CDR3 length is 15 residues. The CDR3 region has the DNA TGTGCCAGCAGTGCACTAGCGGGGGGGCTTAATGAGCAGTTCTTC. This translates into CASSALAGGLNEQFF.

This clonotype was seen at least ten times. This rearrangement joins TRBV24-1 to TRBJ2-2, with a tentative D call TRBD2 (6 bases). The ends were cut back, 3 bases at V and 3 bases at J, with 7 bases in the middle. This CDR3 is 14 amino acids long. Germline V gives CDR1 KGHDR, CDR2 SFDVKD. The CDR3 DNA follows: TGTGCCACCAGTGATGGGACTTACACCGGGGAGCTGTTTTTT. Its protein is CATSDGTYTGELFF.

The chain couples TRBV5-5 to TRBJ1-1; no firm D call. The V and J ends lost 4 bases and 3 bases respectively, with 13 bases between them. This CDR3 comprises 14 residues. Looked up from germline, CDR1 is SGHKS and CDR2 is YYEKEE (reference sequence). The CDR3 DNA follows: TGTGCCAGCAGCACGTCAGAGGATCACACTGAAGCTTTCTTT. Its translation is CASSTSEDHTEAFF. The full variable domain, with the rest looked up from reference TRBV5-5 and TRBJ1-1, is DAGVTQSPTHLIKTRGQQVTLRCSPISGHKSVSWYQQVLGQGPQFIFQYYEKEERGRGNFPDRFSARQFPNYSSELNVNALLLGDSALYLCASSTSEDHTEAFFGQGTRLTVV.

This clonotype appeared a few times. The chain couples TRBV9 to TRBJ2-2, with a tentative D call TRBD2 (5 bases). This CDR3 is 14 amino acids long. Germline assignment: CDR1 SGDLS and CDR2 YYNGEE. V was shortened by 5 bases and J by 6 bases, with 14 bases between the two germline ends. CDR3: CASSEGGVAGELFF. The CDR3 DNA follows: TGTGCCAGCAGTGAGGGTGGGGTGGCCGGGGAGCTGTTTTTT. Complete variable domain (other parts from reference TRBV9 and TRBJ2-2): DSGVTQTPKHLITATGQRVTLRCSPRSGDLSVYWYQQSLDQGLQFLIQYYNGEERAKGNILERFSAQQFPDLHSELNLSSLELGDSALYFCASSEGGVAGELFFGEGSRLTVL.

This clonotype appeared many times. The chain couples TRBV6-1 to TRBJ2-7; weak D call: TRBD1 (5 bases). This CDR3 comprises 15 residues. Trimming removed 9 bases at V and 0 bases at J, with 18 bases between. CDR1 and CDR2 from the germline V gene are MNHNS and SASEGT. CDR3: CASTPDDSISYEQYF. The DNA for the CDR3 is TGTGCCAGTACTCCCGACGACAGCATCTCCTACGAGCAGTACTTC.

The sample holds many counts of this clonotype. The CDR3 DNA sequence: TGTGCCAGCCAGCGGAATACAGGGGGCGCTTGGACCGGGGAGCTGTTTTTT. This translates into CASQRNTGGAWTGELFF. J is TRBJ2-2 and V is TRBV7-9, with 9 bases fitting TRBD1. This CDR3 spans 17 amino acids. CDR1 is SEHNR and CDR2 is FQNEAQ in the germline V gene (reference sequence). V was pared by 8 bases and J by 5 bases, with 15 bases of the junction left unmatched.

This chain connects TRBV20-1 to TRBJ1-3; no definite D call. This CDR3 has 14 residues. The V end lost 0 bases, the J end lost 0 bases, and 6 bases lay between the germline ends. The germline V gene has CDR1 DFQATT and CDR2 SNEGSKA (reference sequence). The CDR3, as DNA: TGCAGTGCTAGAGATCCCAACTCTGGAAACACCATATATTTT. Translation: CSARDPNSGNTIYF.

This clonotype came up many times. The CDR3 protein is CASSPDFYEQYF. CDR3 bases: TGTGCCAGCAGCCCCGACTTCTACGAGCAGTACTTC. V is TRBV7-8 and J is TRBJ2-7; no clear D. Germline values: CDR1 SGHVS, CDR2 FQNEAQ. V was shortened by 5 bases and J by 3 bases, with 8 bases between the two germline ends. The CDR3 extends over 12 amino acids.

There are many counts of this clonotype. V and J are TRBV6-2 or TRBV6-3 and TRBJ2-1; a weak D match, TRBD1 (6 bases). The CDR3 runs 15 residues. The V gene's germline CDR1 is MNHEY and CDR2 SVGEGT. V dropped 5 bases and J dropped 5 bases, with 16 bases sitting between them. CDR3 DNA sequence: TGTGCCAGCAGTCGGACAGAGAGACCTGACAATGAGCAGTTCTTC. This codes for CASSRTERPDNEQFF.

The chain couples TRBV4-2 to TRBJ1-2; tentative D call: TRBD1 (5 bases). V was pared by 3 bases and J by 0 bases, with 11 bases between. Germline CDR1 reads LGHNA; CDR2 reads YNFKEQ. This CDR3 comprises 15 residues. As DNA, the CDR3 is TGTGCCAGCAGCCAGACAGAGACAACTAACTATGGCTACACCTTC. The encoded protein is CASSQTETTNYGYTF.

This chain uses TRBV4-1 with TRBJ2-1; tentatively, D is TRBD2 (5 bases). Trimming left V 0 bases short and J 12 bases short, with 15 bases between. Germline V CDR1 and CDR2: MGHRA, YSYEKL. The CDR3 is made up of 14 amino acids. CDR3 residues: CASSQEVLLGGQFF. CDR3 DNA: TGCGCCAGCAGCCAAGAGGTCCTACTAGGCGGGCAGTTCTTC.

The V and J genes are TRBV13 and TRBJ1-4, with D perhaps TRBD1 (6 bases). CDR3 size: 15 residues. The V end lost 3 bases, the J end lost 0 bases, and 8 bases lay between the germline ends. Germline V CDR1 and CDR2: PRHDT, FYEKMQ (reference sequence). The CDR3 DNA is TGTGCCAGCAGCTTTCGGGGGCCAACTAATGAAAAACTGTTTTTT. This translates into CASSFRGPTNEKLFF.

V usage is TRBV7-6 and J usage is TRBJ1-2, with TRBD1 matching over 12 bases. Germline V gene data show CDR1 as SGHVS and CDR2 as FNYEAQ. The CDR3 covers 15 residues. V lost 9 bases and J lost 6; bases outside the gene matches: 11. CDR3 nucleotide sequence: TGTGCCAGTTCCCCGGGGACAGGGGGCTTTGATGGCTACACCTTC. Encoded protein: CASSPGTGGFDGYTF. Filled out from reference TRBV7-6 and TRBJ1-2, the complete variable domain reads GAGVSQSPRYKVTKRGQDVALRCDPISGHVSLYWYRQALGQGPEFLTYFNYEAQQDKSGLPNDRFSAERPEGSISTLTIQRTEQRDSAMYRCASSPGTGGFDGYTFGSGTRLTVV.

This clonotype appeared a few times. V is TRBV5-1 and J is TRBJ2-2, with D perhaps matching TRBD1 (6 bases). Trimming stripped 0 bases from V and 6 bases from J, with 6 bases between. The CDR3 length is 13 residues. Germline loops: CDR1 SGHRS, CDR2 YFSETQ. CDR3 nucleotide sequence: TGCGCCAGCAGCTTGGACAGGGCCGGGGAGCTGTTTTTT. Its protein is CASSLDRAGELFF.

In DNA form, the CDR3 reads TGTGCCAGTAGTACCTCCGGGACAGGCAATCAGCCCCAGCATTTT. It codes for CASSTSGTGNQPQHF. This sequence joins TRBV19 and TRBJ1-5, with 7 bases fitting TRBD1. The CDR3 totals 15 residues. Germline V lookup: CDR1 LNHDA, CDR2 SQIVND (reference sequence). The J segment lost 2 bases and the V segment lost 4 bases, leaving 5 bases of the junction unmatched.

Ten or more counts support this clonotype. The V call is TRBV5-1, the J call TRBJ2-3, with D perhaps TRBD2 (6 bases). V was cut by 0 bases and J by 1 base, with 9 bases left in between. The CDR3 is 15 amino acids. CDR1 is SGHRS, CDR2 YFSETQ, per germline. CDR3 protein: CASSLGGDRTDTQYF. CDR3 nucleotides: TGCGCCAGCAGCTTGGGCGGGGACCGCACAGATACGCAGTATTTT. Full variable domain (missing parts from reference TRBV5-1 and TRBJ2-3): KAGVTQTPRYLIKTRGQQVTLSCSPISGHRSVSWYQQTPGQGLQFLFEYFSETQRNKGNFPGRFSGRQFSNSRSEMNVSTLELGDSALYLCASSLGGDRTDTQYFGPGTRLTVL.

This chain connects TRBV7-9 to TRBJ1-1; D gene unclear. Looked up from germline, CDR1 is SEHNR and CDR2 is FQNEAQ (reference sequence). V lost 2 bases and J lost 1, with 11 bases in between. The CDR3 spans 15 residues. The CDR3 nucleotides are TGTGCCAGCAGCTTATCAGGCCAAGAGAACACTGAAGCTTTCTTT. Translating gives CASSLSGQENTEAFF.

This clonotype was detected many times. The genes are TRBV3-1 and TRBJ1-1; no definite D call. Germline values: CDR1 LGHDT, CDR2 YNNKEL (reference sequence). V lost 0 bases and J lost 2, with 4 bases in between. CDR3 length: 13 amino acids. The DNA for the CDR3 is TGTGCCAGCAGCCAAGATATAAACACTGAAGCTTTCTTT. Translation: CASSQDINTEAFF.